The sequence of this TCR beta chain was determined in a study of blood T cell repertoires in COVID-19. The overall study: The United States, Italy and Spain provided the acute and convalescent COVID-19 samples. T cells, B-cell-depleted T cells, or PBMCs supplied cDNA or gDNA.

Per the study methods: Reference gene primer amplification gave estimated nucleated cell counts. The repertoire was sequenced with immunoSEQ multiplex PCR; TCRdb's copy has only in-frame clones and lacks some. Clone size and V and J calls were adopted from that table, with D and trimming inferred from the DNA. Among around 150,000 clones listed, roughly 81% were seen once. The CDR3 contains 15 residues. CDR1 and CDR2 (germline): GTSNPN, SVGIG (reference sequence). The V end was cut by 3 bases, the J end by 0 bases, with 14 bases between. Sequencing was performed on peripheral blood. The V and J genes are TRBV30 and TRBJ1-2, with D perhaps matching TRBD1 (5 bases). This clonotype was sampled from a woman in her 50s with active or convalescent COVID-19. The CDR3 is CAWRRGMRANYGYTF. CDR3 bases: TGTGCCTGGAGGCGGGGGATGAGAGCTAACTATGGCTACACCTTC.